Below, one TCR beta chain is given with its context. No antigen is known for it. The sample belongs to a study of cytotoxic CD8 clonotypes in ibrutinib-treated CLL. Overall study context: Responses: around 25 partial, 2 complete; after median 68 months, around 15 stayed remitted, some twelve progressed. Response sampling took place at median approximately 11 months of treatment, range 6 to 36. Study results and limitations: Public clonotypes, found uncommonly, either contracted or stayed stable on treatment.

Assay: immunoSEQ multiplex PCR; the TCRdb copy retains only in-frame clones and omits some. The top ten clones hold 20% to 25% of a sample with about 92,000 clones, roughly 80% of them seen once. Genomic DNA for TCR beta libraries, around 1.9 micrograms, came from cryopreserved PBMCs. The sample was PBMCs, taken after 24 months of ibrutinib treatment. The source is a human donor with chronic lymphocytic leukemia.

The CDR3 DNA reads TGTGCCTGGAGTACAGGGGGCGCAACCCAGCCCCAGCATTTT. The encoded protein is CAWSTGGATQPQHF. V is TRBV30 and J is TRBJ1-5, with 9 nucleotides matching TRBD1. Trimming took 2 bases from V and 7 from J; bases not matched to a gene: 6. The CDR3 has 14 amino acids. Germline V gene data show CDR1 as GTSNPN and CDR2 as SVGIG (reference sequence).